The source of this TCR beta chain is a study of T-cell reconstitution after alpha-beta-depleted transplantation in children. The study, taken as a whole, reports: Elevated TCRbeta diversity at day 60 was traced, in some patients, to surviving recipient T cells and thymic progenitors. The main origin of T-cell counts and diversity one year after transplant was newly produced T cells. Several hundred expanded graft clones reportedly were the source of alpha-beta T cells about two months after transplant.

Preparation of the TCRbeta library used unique molecular identifiers. TCRdb recomputed calls from the PCR reads with MiXCR, one row per CDR3 protein. Of 550,000 to 800,000 distinct CDR3 sequences detected, around 13% appear once; the ten largest clones hold 0.79%. There are 14 residues in the CDR3. V gave up 3 bases and J gave up 7 bases; unmatched junction bases: 11. CDR1 is GTSNPN, CDR2 SVGIG, per germline (reference sequence). On this clonotype: Its specificity is not known.

This chain uses TRBV30 with TRBJ2-7, with 8 bases fitting TRBD2. The sample was PBMCs, taken before TCRalphabeta/CD19-depleted stem cell transplant. This sequence originates from a girl aged 2 to 10 with congenital amegakaryocytic thrombocytopenia, due to receive a stem cell transplant. CDR3 nucleotides: TGTGCCTGGAGCGAGGGAGCGGGAGAGTCGGAGCAGTACTTC. It encodes CAWSEGAGESEQYF.